A selection of T cell receptor beta chains follows, all from one sample in a study of shared clonotypes between healthy human individuals. Using immunoSEQ multiplex PCR, the repertoire was profiled, and TCRdb retains in-frame clones only, with some absent. Among 2 million to 2.5 million clones listed, nearly 97% were seen once. The sequencing input was naive CD4+ T cells sorted from blood. The receptors derive from a man aged 18 to 30 in good health. Both conserved end residues are part of each CDR3. The order of the fields is clone size, V gene, CDR3 protein. Not all rows give a size; the values are once, few, many and, for expanded clones, a class.

abundance: .; v_gene: TRBV25-1; CDR3aa: CASSEEVFPGEQFF
abundance: .; v_gene: TRBV5-8; CDR3aa: CAGGKGELSYEQYF
abundance: .; v_gene: TRBV25-1; CDR3aa: CASSERGGATDTQYF
abundance: .; v_gene: TRBV28; CDR3aa: CASMQGRTEAFF
abundance: .; v_gene: TRBV19; CDR3aa: CASGTSFSEQFF
abundance: .; v_gene: TRBV7-9; CDR3aa: CASSLERNTGELFF
abundance: .; v_gene: TRBV19; CDR3aa: CATTPLKQIQYF
abundance: .; v_gene: TRBV19; CDR3aa: CASSIARDQPQHF
abundance: .; v_gene: TRBV28; CDR3aa: CASSPGGWTEAFF
abundance: .; v_gene: TRBV6-5; CDR3aa: CATTSPGFSGYTF
abundance: .; v_gene: TRBV10-3; CDR3aa: CAISESSGLDEQFF
abundance: once; v_gene: TRBV7-2; CDR3aa: CASSSAPISSYNSPLHF
abundance: .; v_gene: TRBV16; CDR3aa: CASSQSAGSNTEAFF
abundance: .; v_gene: TRBV7-2; CDR3aa: CASSLVAGLANEKLFF
abundance: .; v_gene: TRBV28; CDR3aa: CASGLTGNTGELFF
abundance: .; v_gene: TRBV28; CDR3aa: CASSQSGPPGELFF
abundance: .; v_gene: TRBV30; CDR3aa: CAWSGKVTKNIQYF
abundance: .; v_gene: TRBV18; CDR3aa: CASSPPGGGAFTF
abundance: .; v_gene: TRBV20-1; CDR3aa: CSASTQYEQYF
abundance: once; v_gene: TRBV5-1; CDR3aa: CASSSDPQGASTEAFF
abundance: .; v_gene: TRBV5-6; CDR3aa: CASSPGSLGFGNTIYF
abundance: .; v_gene: TRBV27; CDR3aa: CASSGTPKNIQYF
abundance: .; v_gene: TRBV18; CDR3aa: CASSPTDYEQYF
abundance: .; v_gene: TRBV5-4; CDR3aa: CASSSGTSGTYNEQFF
abundance: .; v_gene: TRBV25-1; CDR3aa: CASSEGSGELFF
abundance: .; v_gene: TRBV30; CDR3aa: CAWSLNEKLFF
abundance: .; v_gene: TRBV18; CDR3aa: CASSESVNNQPQHF
abundance: .; v_gene: TRBV5-4; CDR3aa: CASSSDPSSDEQFF
abundance: .; v_gene: TRBV2; CDR3aa: CASSKPVNLNTEAFF
abundance: .; v_gene: TRBV25-1; CDR3aa: CASSPQGVANEKLFF
abundance: .; v_gene: TRBV4-3; CDR3aa: CASSQDLPAGANSNQPQHF
abundance: .; v_gene: TRBV10-3; CDR3aa: CATMGQGAYGYTF
abundance: .; v_gene: TRBV18; CDR3aa: CASSWTGDGYTF
abundance: .; v_gene: TRBV4-1; CDR3aa: CASSLGLAQRDTQYF
abundance: once; v_gene: TRBV28; CDR3aa: CASSLPGDGYTF
abundance: .; v_gene: TRBV5-1; CDR3aa: CAPIVADGYYEQYF
abundance: .; v_gene: TRBV28; CDR3aa: CASSGQGIYEQYF
abundance: .; v_gene: TRBV7-3; CDR3aa: CASSLRENTEAFF
abundance: .; v_gene: TRBV11-3; CDR3aa: CASSSRASYEQYF
abundance: once; v_gene: TRBV5-8; CDR3aa: CASRVFGVGQPQHF
abundance: .; v_gene: TRBV7-2; CDR3aa: CASSSLLAGEETQYF
abundance: .; v_gene: TRBV7-2; CDR3aa: CASSSSGTLTSDTQYF
abundance: .; v_gene: TRBV29-1; CDR3aa: CSVLGQLQETQYF
abundance: .; v_gene: TRBV7-9; CDR3aa: CASSFYTPERQETQYF
abundance: .; v_gene: TRBV28; CDR3aa: CASSSPETGKSYEQYF
abundance: .; v_gene: TRBV5-4; CDR3aa: CASSPEGGRSPLHF
abundance: once; v_gene: TRBV29-1; CDR3aa: CSASGRLTDTQYF
abundance: .; v_gene: TRBV27; CDR3aa: CASSAIRGQGLDEKLFF
abundance: .; v_gene: TRBV6-1; CDR3aa: CASSPGLGSYEQYF
abundance: .; v_gene: TRBV2; CDR3aa: CASSYAAQGYGYTF
abundance: .; v_gene: TRBV7-2; CDR3aa: CASSLGRFRGANVLTF
abundance: .; v_gene: TRBV9; CDR3aa: CASSVEPRGVSGELFF